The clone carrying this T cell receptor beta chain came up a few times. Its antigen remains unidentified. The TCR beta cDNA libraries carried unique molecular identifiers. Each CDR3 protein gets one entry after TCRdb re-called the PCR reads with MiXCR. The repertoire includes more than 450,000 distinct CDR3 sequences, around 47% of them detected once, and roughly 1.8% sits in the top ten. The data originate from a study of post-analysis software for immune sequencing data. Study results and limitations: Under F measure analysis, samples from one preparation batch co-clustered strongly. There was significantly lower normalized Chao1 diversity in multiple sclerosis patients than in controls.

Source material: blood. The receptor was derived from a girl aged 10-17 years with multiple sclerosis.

The CDR3 is CASRSLGNVAGGYGYTF. The CDR3 DNA is TGTGCCAGCAGAAGTTTAGGGAATGTGGCAGGGGGCTATGGCTACACCTTC. This chain joins TRBV6-1 and TRBJ1-2; 7 bases match TRBD1. V was pared by 6 bases and J by 4 bases, with 17 bases of the junction left unmatched. The germline V gene encodes CDR1 MNHNS and CDR2 SASEGT. The CDR3 loop spans 17 amino acids.